Reported below is one T cell receptor beta chain. Antigen specificity is unknown. The data stem from a study of CD8+ T cells in alopecia areata. Study-wide context: Tofacitinib ran for 6 to 18 months before 6 months off drug. Study conclusions and caveats: Greater clonality was observed in lesional scalp samples, especially alopecia totalis/universalis, versus normal scalp.

The CDR3 has 13 amino acids. V shed 7 bases and J 1 base; nucleotides not matched to a gene: 5. From germline, CDR1 is SQVTM and CDR2 ANQGSEA. Both peripheral blood and punch biopsies of lesional scalp skin were obtained from patients who had alopecia areata. RNA extraction was followed by reverse transcription into cDNA, which acted as the sequencing template. Assay: immunoSEQ multiplex PCR; the TCRdb copy retains only in-frame clones and omits some. The sample includes about 14,000 clones, 55% to 70% seen only once; the top ten take 11%. The receptor's source is a human donor with alopecia areata. The sample consisted of skin, taken at week 0. This sequence joins TRBV29-1 and TRBJ1-1; TRBD1 aligns across 8 bases. DNA of the CDR3: TGCAGCGGGCAGGGGGCGAGGAACACTGAAGCTTTCTTT. Encoded protein: CSGQGARNTEAFF.